This TCR beta chain was obtained from a study of regulatory T cells in long-lasting Graves disease. Germline CDR1 WNHNN, CDR2 SYGVQD (reference sequence). The V segment lost 3 bases and the J segment 7 bases; nucleotides outside the gene matches: 8. The CDR3 loop spans 15 amino acids. This clonotype turned up a few times. Building the TCR beta libraries relied on iRepertoire HTBI primers, and CDR3 regions underwent Arm-PCR. TCRdb ran MiXCR on the multiplex PCR reads and lists one entry per CDR3 protein. The table includes roughly 500,000 distinct CDR3 sequences, approximately 13% detected once. Time point specified: newly diagnosed GD, antithyroid drugs for less than 3 months. Isolated PBMC RNA provided the starting material for the TCR library. Investigators report Graves' disease was diagnosed under American Thyroid Association guidelines. The patient group derived from an endocrinology department in Xi'an, China.

This same sample was also part of a study on T cells in Graves' hyperthyroidism and ophthalmopathy.

This sequence was found in a young man with Graves disease. V gene TRBV10-1 combines with J gene TRBJ2-3; TRBD2 matches at 9 bases. Source: peripheral blood mononuclear cells (PBMCs), taken at new diagnosis, from a patient treated with antithyroid drugs. The CDR3: CASSDSRAGGHTQYF. CDR3 DNA sequence: TGCGCCAGCAGTGATTCTAGAGCGGGAGGCCATACGCAGTATTTT.